One sample yielded the 13 T cell receptor beta chains listed below, sequenced in a study of T cell responses to AZD1222 COVID-19 vaccine. Profiled with immunoSEQ multiplex PCR; TCRdb holds only in-frame clones, not every one. The table records approximately 150,000 clones, about 91% of them present only once. Sequenced here: peripheral blood, sampled 28 days after the second AZD1222 dose. The receptors here all came from an adult who received the AZD1222 COVID-19 vaccine.

The CDR3, as DNA: TGTGCCAGCAGTTCAGGACAGGGGGTCGGGGAGCTGTTTTTT. It specifies CASSSGQGVGELFF. The chain uses TRBV27 and TRBJ2-2; TRBD1 agrees at 10 bases. The CDR3 runs 14 residues. Germline CDR1 is MNHEY and CDR2 is SMNVEV (reference sequence). With V trimmed by 4 bases and J by 7 bases, 3 bases remained unmatched.

J is TRBJ1-5 and V is TRBV5-1, with D maybe TRBD1 (6 bases). Trimming pared 0 bases from V and 6 bases from J, leaving 10 bases between. The CDR3 extends over 14 amino acids. Germline V gene sequence: CDR1 SGHRS, CDR2 YFSETQ. CDR3 sequence: CASSLVAGAQPQHF. The CDR3 nucleotides are TGCGCCAGCAGCTTGGTGGCAGGGGCTCAGCCCCAGCATTTT.

The chain combines TRBV10-1 with TRBJ1-1, with TRBD1 matching over 7 bases. Trimming took 4 bases from V and 5 from J; bases not matched to a gene: 4. Germline CDR1 WNHNN, CDR2 SYGVQD (reference sequence). This CDR3 spans 13 amino acids. CDR3 loop: CASSAQQGTEAFF. For the CDR3, the DNA is TGCGCCAGCAGTGCTCAACAGGGGACTGAAGCTTTCTTT.

This chain uses TRBV3-1 (or the pseudogene TRBV3-2) with TRBJ1-2; maybe TRBD1 (6 bases). With 0 bases removed from V and 0 bases from J, the gap between germline ends came to 11 bases. Per the germline V gene, CDR1 is LGHDT and CDR2 is YNNKEL (reference sequence). This CDR3 comprises 16 residues. The CDR3 region is CASSQEGAGSNYGYTF. CDR3 nucleotide sequence: TGTGCCAGCAGCCAAGAGGGGGCAGGGTCTAACTATGGCTACACCTTC.

A word on this clone: Its ends do not fully match the called genes, so a read error is possible. This chain connects TRBV4-1 to TRBJ1-6; D remains unclear. This CDR3 spans 15 amino acids. Germline V gives CDR1 MGHRA, CDR2 YSYEKL. The CDR3 spells CASTQAETWRFPLHF. The CDR3 DNA sequence: TGCGCCAGCACCCAAGCCGAGACCTGGCGATTCCCCCTCCACTTT.

The chain joins TRBV5-1 to TRBJ2-3, with unresolved D. V lost 0 bases to trimming and J lost 0 bases, with 8 bases between them. The CDR3 is made up of 15 amino acids. The germline V gene has CDR1 SGHRS and CDR2 YFSETQ. CDR3 residues: CASSLVISSTDTQYF. The CDR3 DNA reads TGCGCCAGCAGCTTGGTTATCTCTAGCACAGATACGCAGTATTTT.

This chain uses TRBV6-6 with TRBJ2-7, with 10 positions matching TRBD1. The V and J ends lost 5 bases and 4 bases, in that order; junction bases with no gene match: 2. Germline CDR1 MNHNY, CDR2 SVGAGI (reference sequence). The CDR3 runs 13 residues. The CDR3 DNA follows: TGTGCCAGCAGTCCGGACAGGGGGTACGAGCAGTACTTC. This codes for CASSPDRGYEQYF.

V usage is TRBV6-2 or TRBV6-3 and J usage is TRBJ1-2; D gene unclear. V lost 2 bases and J 4 bases, leaving 17 bases between the germline ends. The CDR3 runs 16 residues. Germline CDR1 reads MNHEY; CDR2 reads SVGEGT. CDR3 DNA sequence: TGTGCCAGCAGTTACCTCAAGGGTCGAGGGCTCTATGGCTACACCTTC. As protein: CASSYLKGRGLYGYTF.

This chain uses TRBV5-6 with TRBJ2-1; 10 bases are a match to TRBD2. V shed 1 base and J 3 bases; nucleotides not matched to a gene: 4. Germline CDR1 reads SGHDT; CDR2 reads YYEEEE. The CDR3 is made up of 16 amino acids. The CDR3, as DNA: TGTGCCAGCAGCTTGCGAGCGGGGGGGCGCTACAATGAGCAGTTCTTC. Its protein is CASSLRAGGRYNEQFF.

Notes on this clone: Other DNA sequences in the same sample also yield this CDR3. The V and J genes are TRBV7-9 and TRBJ1-2, with a weak D call TRBD1 (6 bases). The CDR3 length is 12 residues. The germline CDR1 and CDR2 sequences are SEHNR and FQNEAQ (reference sequence). V lost 1 base, J lost 8 bases, and 8 bases lay in between. The CDR3 loop is CASSLGGHGYTF. The DNA of the CDR3 is TGTGCCAGCAGCTTAGGGGGGCACGGCTACACCTTC.

V is TRBV5-1 and J is TRBJ1-1; no firm D call. Trimming took off 0 bases at V and 0 bases at J, with 6 bases between the two ends. Germline V CDR1 and CDR2: SGHRS, YFSETQ. The CDR3 is made up of 14 amino acids. The CDR3 here is CASSLGPLNTEAFF. The CDR3 nucleotides read TGCGCCAGCAGCTTGGGGCCATTGAACACTGAAGCTTTCTTT. Supplemented by reference TRBV5-1 and TRBJ1-1, the full variable domain reads KAGVTQTPRYLIKTRGQQVTLSCSPISGHRSVSWYQQTPGQGLQFLFEYFSETQRNKGNFPGRFSGRQFSNSRSEMNVSTLELGDSALYLCASSLGPLNTEAFFGQGTRLTVV.

V gene TRBV29-1 combines with J gene TRBJ1-1; tentatively, D is TRBD1 (5 bases). Germline V gene sequence: CDR1 SQVTM, CDR2 ANQGSEA. Trimming removed 3 bases at V and 1 base at J, with 9 bases between. This CDR3 is built from 13 residues. The CDR3: CSVEWTPNTEAFF. For the CDR3, the DNA is TGCAGCGTTGAGTGGACACCGAACACTGAAGCTTTCTTT. The variable domain in full, completed from reference TRBV29-1 and TRBJ1-1, reads SAVISQKPSRDICQRGTSLTIQCQVDSQVTMMFWYRQQPGQSLTLIATANQGSEATYESGFVIDKFPISRPNLTFSTLTVSNMSPEDSSIYLCSVEWTPNTEAFFGQGTRLTVV.

The chain recombines TRBV19 with TRBJ1-5; the D is unclear. The V end lost 5 bases, the J end lost 9 bases, and 8 bases lay between the germline ends. The CDR3 covers 11 residues. The V gene's germline CDR1 is LNHDA and CDR2 SQIVND (reference sequence). CDR3: CASSLTGPQHF. The CDR3 DNA is TGTGCCAGTAGTCTCACTGGGCCCCAGCATTTT.